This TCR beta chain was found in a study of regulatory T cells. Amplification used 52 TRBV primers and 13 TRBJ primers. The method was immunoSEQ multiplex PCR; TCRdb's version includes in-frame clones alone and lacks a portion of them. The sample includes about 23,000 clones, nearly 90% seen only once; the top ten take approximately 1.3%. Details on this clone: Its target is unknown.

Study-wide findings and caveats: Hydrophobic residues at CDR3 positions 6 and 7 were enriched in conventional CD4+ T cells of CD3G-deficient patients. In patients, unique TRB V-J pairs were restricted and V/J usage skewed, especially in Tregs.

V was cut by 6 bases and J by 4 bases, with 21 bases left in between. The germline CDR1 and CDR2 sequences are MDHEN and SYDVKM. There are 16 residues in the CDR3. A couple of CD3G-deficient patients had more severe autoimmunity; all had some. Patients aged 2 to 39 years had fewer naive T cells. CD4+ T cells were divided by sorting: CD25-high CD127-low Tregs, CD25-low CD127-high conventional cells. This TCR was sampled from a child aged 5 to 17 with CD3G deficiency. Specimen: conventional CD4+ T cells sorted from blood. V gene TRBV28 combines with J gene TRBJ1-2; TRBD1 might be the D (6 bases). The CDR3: CASSPPRGFGTYGYTF. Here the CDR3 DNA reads TGTGCCAGCAGCCCCCCGAGGGGGTTCGGTACCTATGGCTACACCTTC.